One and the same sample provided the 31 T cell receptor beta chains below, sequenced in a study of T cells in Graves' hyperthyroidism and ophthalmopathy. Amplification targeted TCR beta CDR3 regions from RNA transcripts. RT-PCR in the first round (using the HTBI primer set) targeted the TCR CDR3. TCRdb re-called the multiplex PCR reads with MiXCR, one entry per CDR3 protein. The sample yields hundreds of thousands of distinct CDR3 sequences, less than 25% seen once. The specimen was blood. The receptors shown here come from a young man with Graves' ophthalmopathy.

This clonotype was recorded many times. For the CDR3, the DNA is TGTGCCAGCAGCTTAAGGTTGGGAGCGGGAGGGACAGATACGCAGTATTTT. Translated, it gives CASSLRLGAGGTDTQYF. This sequence joins TRBV7-2 and TRBJ2-3; 10 nucleotides match TRBD2. The CDR3 is made up of 17 amino acids. Germline V gene lookup returns CDR1 SGHTA and CDR2 FQGNSA. The V and J ends lost 2 bases and 3 bases, in that order; junction bases with no gene match: 8.

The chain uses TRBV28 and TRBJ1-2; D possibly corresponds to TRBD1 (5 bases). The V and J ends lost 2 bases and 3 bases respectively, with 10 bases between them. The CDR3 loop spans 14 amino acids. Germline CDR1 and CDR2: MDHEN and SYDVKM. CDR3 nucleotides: TGTGCCAGCAGTTTAGGACAAACGTACTATGGCTACACCTTC. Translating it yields CASSLGQTYYGYTF.

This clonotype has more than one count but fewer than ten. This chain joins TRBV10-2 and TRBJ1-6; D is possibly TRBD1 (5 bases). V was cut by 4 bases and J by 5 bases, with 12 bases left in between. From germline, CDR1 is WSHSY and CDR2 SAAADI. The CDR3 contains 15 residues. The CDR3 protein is CASSVGTEDNSPLHF. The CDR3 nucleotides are TGCGCCAGCAGTGTGGGGACGGAAGATAATTCACCCCTCCACTTT.

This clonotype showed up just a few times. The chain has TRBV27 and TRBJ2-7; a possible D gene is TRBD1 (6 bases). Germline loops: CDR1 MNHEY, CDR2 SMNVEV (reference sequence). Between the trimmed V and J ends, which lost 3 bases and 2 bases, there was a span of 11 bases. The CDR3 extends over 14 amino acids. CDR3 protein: CASSLQTGPYEQYF. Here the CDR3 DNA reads TGTGCCAGCAGTTTGCAGACAGGTCCCTACGAGCAGTACTTC.

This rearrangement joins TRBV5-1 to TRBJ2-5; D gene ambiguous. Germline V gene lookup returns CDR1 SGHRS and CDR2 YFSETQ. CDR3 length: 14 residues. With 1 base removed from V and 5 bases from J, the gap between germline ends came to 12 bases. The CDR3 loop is CASSLPPPLETQYF. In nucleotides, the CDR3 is TGCGCCAGCAGCTTGCCCCCGCCGCTCGAGACCCAGTACTTC.

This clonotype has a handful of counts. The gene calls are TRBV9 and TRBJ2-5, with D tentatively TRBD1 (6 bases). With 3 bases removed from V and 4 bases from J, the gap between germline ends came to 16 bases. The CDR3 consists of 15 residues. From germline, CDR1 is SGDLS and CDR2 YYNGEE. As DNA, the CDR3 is TGTGCCAGCAGCGCCCCAACCGCAGGGGTAGAGACCCAGTACTTC. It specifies CASSAPTAGVETQYF.

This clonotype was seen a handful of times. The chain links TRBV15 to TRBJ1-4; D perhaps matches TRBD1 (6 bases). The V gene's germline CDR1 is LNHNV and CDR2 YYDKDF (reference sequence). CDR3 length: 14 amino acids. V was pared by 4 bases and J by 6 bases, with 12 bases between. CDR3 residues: CATSKGHGDEKLFF. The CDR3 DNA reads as TGTGCCACCAGCAAGGGACACGGAGATGAAAAACTGTTTTTT.

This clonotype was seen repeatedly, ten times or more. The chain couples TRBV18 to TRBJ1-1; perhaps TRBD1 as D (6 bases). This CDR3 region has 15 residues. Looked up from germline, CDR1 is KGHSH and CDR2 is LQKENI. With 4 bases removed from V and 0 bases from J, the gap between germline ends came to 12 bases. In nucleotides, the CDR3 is TGTGCCAGCTCACTGGGGGGGGCAATGAACACTGAAGCTTTCTTT. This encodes CASSLGGAMNTEAFF. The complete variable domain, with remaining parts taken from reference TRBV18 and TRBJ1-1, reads NAGVMQNPRHLVRRRGQEARLRCSPMKGHSHVYWYRQLPEEGLKFMVYLQKENIIDESGMPKERFSAEFPKEGPSILRIQQVVRGDSAAYFCASSLGGAMNTEAFFGQGTRLTVV.

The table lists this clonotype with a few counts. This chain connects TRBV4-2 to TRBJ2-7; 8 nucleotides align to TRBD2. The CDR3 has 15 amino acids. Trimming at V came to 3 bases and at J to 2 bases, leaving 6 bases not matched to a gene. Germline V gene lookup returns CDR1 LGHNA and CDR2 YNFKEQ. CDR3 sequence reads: CASSQVAGTAYEQYF. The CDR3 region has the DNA TGTGCCAGCAGCCAGGTAGCGGGAACTGCCTACGAGCAGTACTTC.

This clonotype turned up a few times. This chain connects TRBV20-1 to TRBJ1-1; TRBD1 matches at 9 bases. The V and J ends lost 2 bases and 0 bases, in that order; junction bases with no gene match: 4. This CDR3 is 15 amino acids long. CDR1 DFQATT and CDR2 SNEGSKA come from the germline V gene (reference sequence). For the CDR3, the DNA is TGCAGTGCTAGATTCGGGACAGGGATGAACACTGAAGCTTTCTTT. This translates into CSARFGTGMNTEAFF.

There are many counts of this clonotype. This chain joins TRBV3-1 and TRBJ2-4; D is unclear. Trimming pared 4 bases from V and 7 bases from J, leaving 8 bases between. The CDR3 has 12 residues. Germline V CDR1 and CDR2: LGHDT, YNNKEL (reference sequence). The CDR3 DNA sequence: TGTGCCAGCAGCCCCTCAGGTAACATTCAGTACTTC. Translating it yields CASSPSGNIQYF.

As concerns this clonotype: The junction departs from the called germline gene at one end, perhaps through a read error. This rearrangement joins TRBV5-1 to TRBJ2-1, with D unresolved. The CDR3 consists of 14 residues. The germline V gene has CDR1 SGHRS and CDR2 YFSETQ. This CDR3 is CASSARPDNNEQFF. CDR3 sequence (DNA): TGTGCCAGCAGCGCCCGCCCCGATAACAATGAGCAGTTCTTC.

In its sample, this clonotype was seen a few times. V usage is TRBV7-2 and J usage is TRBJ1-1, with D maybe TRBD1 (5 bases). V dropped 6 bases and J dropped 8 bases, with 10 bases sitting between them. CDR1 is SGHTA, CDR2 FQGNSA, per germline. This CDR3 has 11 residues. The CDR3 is CASSEGQEAFF. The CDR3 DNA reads TGTGCCAGCAGTGAAGGACAAGAAGCTTTCTTT.

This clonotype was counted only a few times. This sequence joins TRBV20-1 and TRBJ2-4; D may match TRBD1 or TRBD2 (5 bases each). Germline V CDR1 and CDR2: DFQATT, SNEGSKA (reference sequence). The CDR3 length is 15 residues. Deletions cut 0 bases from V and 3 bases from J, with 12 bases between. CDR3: CSARDGGMGKNIQYF. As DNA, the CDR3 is TGCAGTGCTAGAGATGGGGGAATGGGCAAAAACATTCAGTACTTC.

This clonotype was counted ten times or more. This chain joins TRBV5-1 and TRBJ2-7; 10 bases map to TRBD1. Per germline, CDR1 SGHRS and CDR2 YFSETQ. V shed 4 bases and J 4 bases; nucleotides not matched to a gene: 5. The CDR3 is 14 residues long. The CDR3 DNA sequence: TGCGCCAGCAGCATCGGGACAGGGGATTACGAGCAGTACTTC. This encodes CASSIGTGDYEQYF.

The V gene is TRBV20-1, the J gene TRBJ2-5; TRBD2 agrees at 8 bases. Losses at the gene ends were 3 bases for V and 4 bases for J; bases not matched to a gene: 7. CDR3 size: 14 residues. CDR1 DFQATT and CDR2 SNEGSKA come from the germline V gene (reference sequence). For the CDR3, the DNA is TGCAGTGCTAGCGGGACTAGTCTCGTAGAGACCCAGTACTTC. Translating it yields CSASGTSLVETQYF.

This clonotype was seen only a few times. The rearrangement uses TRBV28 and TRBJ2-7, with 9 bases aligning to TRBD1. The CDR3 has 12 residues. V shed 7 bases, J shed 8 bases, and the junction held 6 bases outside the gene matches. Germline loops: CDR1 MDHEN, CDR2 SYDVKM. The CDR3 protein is CASTDTGGKQYF. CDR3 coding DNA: TGTGCCAGCACCGATACAGGGGGCAAGCAGTACTTC. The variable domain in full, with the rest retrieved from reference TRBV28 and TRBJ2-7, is DVKVTQSSRYLVKRTGEKVFLECVQDMDHENMFWYRQDPGLGLRLIYFSYDVKMKEKGDIPEGYSVSREKKERFSLILESASTNQTSMYLCASTDTGGKQYFGPGTRLTVT.

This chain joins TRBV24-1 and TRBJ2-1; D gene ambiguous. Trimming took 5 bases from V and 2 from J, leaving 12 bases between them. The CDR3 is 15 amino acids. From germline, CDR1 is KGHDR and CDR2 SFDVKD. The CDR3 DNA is TGTGCCACCAGTGCAACGGACGTTGCCTACAATGAGCAGTTCTTC. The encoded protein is CATSATDVAYNEQFF.

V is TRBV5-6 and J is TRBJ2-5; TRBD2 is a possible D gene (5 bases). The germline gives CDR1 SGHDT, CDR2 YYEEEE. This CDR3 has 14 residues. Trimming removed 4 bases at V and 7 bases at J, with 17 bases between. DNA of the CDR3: TGTGCCAGCAGCCCATCCGGGATCCTAGGGACCCAGTACTTC. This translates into CASSPSGILGTQYF.

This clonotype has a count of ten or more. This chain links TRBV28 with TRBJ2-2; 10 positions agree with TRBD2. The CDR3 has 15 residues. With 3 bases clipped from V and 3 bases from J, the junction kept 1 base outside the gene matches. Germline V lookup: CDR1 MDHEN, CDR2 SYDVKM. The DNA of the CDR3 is TGTGCCAGCAGTTTGACTAGCGGGTACACCGGGGAGCTGTTTTTT. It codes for CASSLTSGYTGELFF.

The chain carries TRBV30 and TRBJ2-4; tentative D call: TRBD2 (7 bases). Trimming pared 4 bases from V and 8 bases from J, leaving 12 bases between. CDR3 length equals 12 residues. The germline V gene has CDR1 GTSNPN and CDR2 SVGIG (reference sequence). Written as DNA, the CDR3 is TGTGCCTGGAATGGAGGGGGGGACATTCAGTACTTC. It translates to CAWNGGGDIQYF.

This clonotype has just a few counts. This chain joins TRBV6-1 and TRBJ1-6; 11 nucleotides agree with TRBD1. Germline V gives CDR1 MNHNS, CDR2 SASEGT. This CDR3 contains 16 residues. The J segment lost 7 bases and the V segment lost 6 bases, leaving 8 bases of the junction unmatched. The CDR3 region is CASRPGQGAANSPLHF. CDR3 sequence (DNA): TGTGCCAGCAGGCCAGGACAGGGGGCTGCCAATTCACCCCTCCACTTT.

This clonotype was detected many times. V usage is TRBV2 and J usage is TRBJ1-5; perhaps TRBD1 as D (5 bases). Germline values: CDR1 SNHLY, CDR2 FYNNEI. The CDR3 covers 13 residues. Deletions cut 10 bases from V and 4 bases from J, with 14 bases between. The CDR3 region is CATTRDVNQPQHF. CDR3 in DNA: TGTGCCACCACCCGGGACGTAAATCAGCCCCAGCATTTT.

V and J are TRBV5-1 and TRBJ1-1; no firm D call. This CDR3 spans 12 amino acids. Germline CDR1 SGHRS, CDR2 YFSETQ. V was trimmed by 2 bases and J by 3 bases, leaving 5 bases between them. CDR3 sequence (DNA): TGCGCCAGCAGCTTCAGTGACACTGAAGCTTTCTTT. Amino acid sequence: CASSFSDTEAFF.

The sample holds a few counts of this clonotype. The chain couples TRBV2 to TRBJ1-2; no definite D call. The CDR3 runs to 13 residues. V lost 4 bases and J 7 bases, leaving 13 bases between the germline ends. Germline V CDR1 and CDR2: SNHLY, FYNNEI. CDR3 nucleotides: TGTGCCAGCAGTGTGACGGCTACCCTTGGCTACACCTTC. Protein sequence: CASSVTATLGYTF.

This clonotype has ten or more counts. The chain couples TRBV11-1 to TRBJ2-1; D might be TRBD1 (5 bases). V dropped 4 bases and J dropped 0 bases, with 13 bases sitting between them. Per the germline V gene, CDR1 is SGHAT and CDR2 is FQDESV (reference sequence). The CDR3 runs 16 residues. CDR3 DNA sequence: TGTGCCAGCAGCTCGAGCAGGACAAGCTCCTACAATGAGCAGTTCTTC. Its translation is CASSSSRTSSYNEQFF.

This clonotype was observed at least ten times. The CDR3 bases are TGTGCCAGCAGTTTATCATTTGGGGCAGGGATGTACGAGCAGTACTTC. Amino acids: CASSLSFGAGMYEQYF. This chain connects TRBV27 to TRBJ2-7, with TRBD1 as a possible D gene (5 bases). Looked up from germline, CDR1 is MNHEY and CDR2 is SMNVEV (reference sequence). This CDR3 spans 16 amino acids. V was trimmed by 0 bases and J by 4 bases, leaving 16 bases between them.

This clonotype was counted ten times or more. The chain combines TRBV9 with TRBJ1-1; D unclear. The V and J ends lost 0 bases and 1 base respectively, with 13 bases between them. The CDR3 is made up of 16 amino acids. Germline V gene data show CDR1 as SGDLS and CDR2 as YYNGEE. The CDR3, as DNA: TGTGCCAGCAGCGTAGTGAGCCGGGCGACGAACACTGAAGCTTTCTTT. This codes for CASSVVSRATNTEAFF.

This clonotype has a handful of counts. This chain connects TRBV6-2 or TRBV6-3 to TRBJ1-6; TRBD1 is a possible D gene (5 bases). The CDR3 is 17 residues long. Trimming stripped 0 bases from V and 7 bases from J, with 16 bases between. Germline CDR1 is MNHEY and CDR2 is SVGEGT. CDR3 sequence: CASSYSAAGTRNSPLHF. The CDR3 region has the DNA TGTGCCAGCAGTTACTCGGCGGCAGGGACGAGAAATTCACCCCTCCACTTT.

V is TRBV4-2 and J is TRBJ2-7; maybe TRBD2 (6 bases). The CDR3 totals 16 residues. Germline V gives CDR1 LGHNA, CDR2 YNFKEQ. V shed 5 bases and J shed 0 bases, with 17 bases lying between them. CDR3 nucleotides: TGTGCCAGCAGCTCAGAAGGGACTCAGAACTCCTACGAGCAGTACTTC. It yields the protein CASSSEGTQNSYEQYF.

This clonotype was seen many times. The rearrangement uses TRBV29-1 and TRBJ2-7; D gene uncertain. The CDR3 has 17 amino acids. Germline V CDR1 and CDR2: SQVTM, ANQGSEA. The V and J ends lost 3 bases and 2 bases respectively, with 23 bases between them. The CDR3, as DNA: TGCAGCGTTGAGTTGCTAGAGAGGCCTACTGGCACCTACGAGCAGTACTTC. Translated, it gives CSVELLERPTGTYEQYF.